This T cell receptor beta chain was profiled in a study of T cell repertoires in aging, cancer and after chemotherapy. The template was genomic DNA from peripheral blood, not RNA. CDR3 length: 12 residues. Trimming removed 5 bases from V and 8 bases from J; junction bases left unmatched: 5. CDR1 and CDR2 from the germline V gene are DFQATT and SNEGSKA (reference sequence). TRB rearrangements spanning V, D and J were amplified using mixed TRB-A/B primers. TCRdb reprocessed the multiplex PCR reads with MiXCR, giving one entry per CDR3 protein. The table records 1,400 or so distinct CDR3 sequences, roughly a quarter of them present only once. This clonotype was seen only a few times.

Specimen: blood. This rearrangement joins TRBV20-1 to TRBJ1-4, with 7 bases matching TRBD1. This clonotype was obtained from a human donor with a blood cancer. CDR3 region: CSASRQGEKLFF. The CDR3 DNA follows: TGCAGTGCTTCACGACAGGGCGAAAAACTGTTTTTT.